This TCR beta chain originates from a study of cytomegalovirus exposure and HLA in healthy donors. Looking at the study overall: Membership in the Caucasian-associated ancestry cluster was found for around 81% of roughly 360 genotyped donors. Study conclusions and caveats: Testing in vitro showed a few CMV-associated chains specific for CMV antigens. In presence/absence analyses, roughly uniform sequencing depth across donors was assumed.

Turning to this clone: Its antigen is currently unknown.

Researchers ran the PCR with 60 Vbeta and 13 Jbeta primers. TCRdb keeps only in-frame clones here, not all; method: immunoSEQ multiplex PCR. The table includes roughly 110,000 clones, about 64% detected once. Per the germline V gene, CDR1 is SEHNR and CDR2 is FQNEAQ (reference sequence). CDR3 length: 16 amino acids. The clonotype was recovered from a female donor in good health and CMV-seronegative. The chain links TRBV7-9 to TRBJ2-5, with TRBD2 as a possible D gene (6 bases). TRBJ2-7 matches the DNA end more closely, so the J call is doubtful. Sequencing was performed on PBMCs. The CDR3 loop is CASSLGWRGKSYEQYF. Written as DNA, the CDR3 is TGTGCCAGCAGCTTGGGATGGCGGGGCAAATCCTACGAGCAGTACTTC.